Presented here are 6 T cell receptor beta chains from one specimen sequenced in a study of pediatric ulcerative colitis. During colonoscopy, one to two rectal pinch biopsies were collected. This table comes from immunoSEQ multiplex PCR, and its TCRdb copy is limited to in-frame clones, with some not included. The table has over 15,000 clones, 65% to 75% seen once. Sequenced: gut tissue. The receptors stem from a girl aged 10-17 years with moderate ulcerative colitis.

This chain links TRBV2 with TRBJ1-2; 7 bases fit TRBD1. The length of the CDR3 is 13 residues. Per germline, CDR1 SNHLY and CDR2 FYNNEI. V shed 6 bases and J 8 bases; nucleotides not matched to a gene: 9. The CDR3 sequence is CASSPGGGRGYTF. CDR3 in DNA: TGTGCCAGCAGCCCTGGAGGGGGCCGCGGCTACACCTTC.

The chain carries TRBV27 and TRBJ2-4; D is perhaps TRBD1 (6 bases). From germline, CDR1 is MNHEY and CDR2 SMNVEV (reference sequence). With 5 bases removed from V and 1 base from J, the gap between germline ends came to 15 bases. The CDR3 runs to 16 residues. This CDR3 is CASSGYRVSAKNIQYF. The DNA of the CDR3 is TGTGCCAGCAGTGGTTACAGGGTGTCGGCCAAAAACATTCAGTACTTC.

In DNA, the CDR3 is TGCGCCAGCAGCCAAGGGGCTAGCGATTGGTACCAAGAGACCCAGTACTTC. This codes for CASSQGASDWYQETQYF. The chain is built from TRBV4-1 and TRBJ2-5; D might be TRBD2 (6 bases). Trimming shortened V by 1 base and J by 0 bases, and 15 bases separated the two germline ends. CDR1 is MGHRA, CDR2 YSYEKL, per germline. The CDR3 is 17 amino acids.

The chain is built from TRBV2 and TRBJ2-3; D uncertain. V was pared by 2 bases and J by 5 bases, with 8 bases between. The CDR3 totals 13 residues. Germline loops: CDR1 SNHLY, CDR2 FYNNEI. The CDR3 bases are TGTGCCAGCAGTGAATATTCGCGAGATACGCAGTATTTT. Translation: CASSEYSRDTQYF.

J is TRBJ1-2 and V is TRBV5-4; D is unclear. Germline V gene data show CDR1 as SGHNT and CDR2 as YYREEE (reference sequence). Trimming took 4 bases from V and 1 from J, leaving 14 bases between them. The CDR3 is 15 residues long. The CDR3 DNA follows: TGTGCCAGCAGCGTTCGTGGAGCTGGTAACTATGGCTACACCTTC. Protein sequence: CASSVRGAGNYGYTF.

This rearrangement joins TRBV9 to TRBJ2-5; tentatively, D is TRBD2 (6 bases). Trimming stripped 0 bases from V and 5 bases from J, with 11 bases between. The V gene's germline CDR1 is SGDLS and CDR2 YYNGEE. The CDR3 has 14 residues. The CDR3 is CASSVGAGLETQYF. The CDR3 nucleotides read TGTGCCAGCAGCGTAGGGGCGGGGTTGGAGACCCAGTACTTC.